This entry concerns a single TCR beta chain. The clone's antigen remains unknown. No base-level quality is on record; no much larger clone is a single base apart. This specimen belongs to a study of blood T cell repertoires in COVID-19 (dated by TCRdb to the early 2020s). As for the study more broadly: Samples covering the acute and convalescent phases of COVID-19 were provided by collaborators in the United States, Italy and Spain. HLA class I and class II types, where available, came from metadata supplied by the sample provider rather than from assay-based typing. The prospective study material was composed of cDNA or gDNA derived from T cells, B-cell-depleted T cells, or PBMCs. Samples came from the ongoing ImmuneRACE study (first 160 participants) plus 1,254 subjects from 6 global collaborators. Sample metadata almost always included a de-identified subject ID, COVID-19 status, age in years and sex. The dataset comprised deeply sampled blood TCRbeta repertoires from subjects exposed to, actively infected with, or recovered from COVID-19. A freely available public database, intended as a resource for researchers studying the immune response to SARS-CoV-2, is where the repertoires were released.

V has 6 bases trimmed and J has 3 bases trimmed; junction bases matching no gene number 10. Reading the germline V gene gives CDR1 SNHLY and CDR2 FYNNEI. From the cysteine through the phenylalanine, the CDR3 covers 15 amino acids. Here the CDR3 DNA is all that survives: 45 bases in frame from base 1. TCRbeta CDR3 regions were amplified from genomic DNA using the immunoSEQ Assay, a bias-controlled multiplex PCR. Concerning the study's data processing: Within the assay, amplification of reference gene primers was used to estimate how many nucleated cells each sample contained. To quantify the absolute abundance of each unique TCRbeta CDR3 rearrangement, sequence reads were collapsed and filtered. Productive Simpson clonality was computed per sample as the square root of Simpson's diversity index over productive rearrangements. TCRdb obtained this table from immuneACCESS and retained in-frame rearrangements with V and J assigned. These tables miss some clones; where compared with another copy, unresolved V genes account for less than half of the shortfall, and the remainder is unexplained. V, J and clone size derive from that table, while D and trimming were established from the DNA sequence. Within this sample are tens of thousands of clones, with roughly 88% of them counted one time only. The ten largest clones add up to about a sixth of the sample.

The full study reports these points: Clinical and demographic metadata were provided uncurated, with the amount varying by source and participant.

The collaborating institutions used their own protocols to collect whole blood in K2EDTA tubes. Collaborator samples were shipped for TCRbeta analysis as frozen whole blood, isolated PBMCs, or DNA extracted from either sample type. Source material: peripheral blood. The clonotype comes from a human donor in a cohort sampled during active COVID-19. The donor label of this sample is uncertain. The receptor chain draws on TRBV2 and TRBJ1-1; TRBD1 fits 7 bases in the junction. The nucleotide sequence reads TGTGCCAGCAGGAAGGAGACAGGGATGGACACTGAAGCTTTCTTT. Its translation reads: CASRKETGMDTEAFF.